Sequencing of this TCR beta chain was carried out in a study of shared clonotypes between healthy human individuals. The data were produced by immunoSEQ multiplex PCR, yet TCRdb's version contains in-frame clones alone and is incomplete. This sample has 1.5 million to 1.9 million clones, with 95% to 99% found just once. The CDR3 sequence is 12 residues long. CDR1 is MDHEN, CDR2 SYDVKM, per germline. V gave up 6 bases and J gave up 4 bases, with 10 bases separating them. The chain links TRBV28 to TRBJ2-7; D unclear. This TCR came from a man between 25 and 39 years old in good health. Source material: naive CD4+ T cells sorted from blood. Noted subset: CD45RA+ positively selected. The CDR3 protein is CASSLALYEQYF. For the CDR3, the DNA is TGTGCCAGCAGCCTCGCTTTGTACGAGCAGTACTTC.